The rows below give T cell receptor beta chains drawn from one sample of a study of radiation and T cells in renal cell carcinoma. Generated by immunoSEQ multiplex PCR, the TCRdb table keeps only in-frame clones and is missing some. The table includes 100,000 to 150,000 clones, 81% detected once. The specimen was blood, collected from a patient whose treatment included radiotherapy and nephrectomy. These receptor sequences come from a man aged 50 to 60 with renal cell carcinoma. The CDR3 runs from the conserved cysteine through the conserved F or W. D genes are given only for firm matches. Expanded clones get a size class; other rows say once, few or many, or leave the size out.

v_gene: TRBV2
abundance: .
d_gene: TRBD1
j_gene: TRBJ2-2
CDR3aa: CASGTGGSGELFF
CDR3nt: TGTGCCAGCGGGACAGGGGGCTCCGGGGAGCTGTTTTTT

v_gene: TRBV6-1
abundance: once
d_gene: TRBD1
j_gene: TRBJ1-4
CDR3aa: CASSAYEGAEGEKLFF
CDR3nt: TGTGCCAGCAGTGCCTATGAGGGGGCGGAGGGTGAAAAACTGTTTTTT

v_gene: TRBV4-3
abundance: .
d_gene: .
j_gene: TRBJ1-3
CDR3aa: CASSQVPMGSYSGNTIYF
CDR3nt: TGCGCCAGCAGCCAGGTGCCGATGGGCAGCTACTCTGGAAACACCATATATTTT

v_gene: TRBV27
abundance: medium-sized
d_gene: .
j_gene: TRBJ1-5
CDR3aa: CASSPLPPQGNQPQHF
CDR3nt: TGTGCCAGCAGTCCACTACCCCCACAAGGAAATCAGCCCCAGCATTTT

v_gene: TRBV9
abundance: .
d_gene: .
j_gene: TRBJ2-7
CDR3aa: CASSGRDSSSYEQYF
CDR3nt: TGTGCCAGCAGCGGCCGGGACTCCTCCTCCTACGAGCAGTACTTC

v_gene: TRBV30
abundance: .
d_gene: .
j_gene: TRBJ2-7
CDR3aa: CAWEVGGYEQYF
CDR3nt: TGTGCCTGGGAAGTAGGAGGCTACGAGCAGTACTTC

v_gene: TRBV29-1
abundance: .
d_gene: .
j_gene: TRBJ2-3
CDR3aa: CSVEITTDTQYF
CDR3nt: TGCAGCGTTGAAATCACCACAGATACGCAGTATTTT

v_gene: TRBV30
abundance: .
d_gene: TRBD2
j_gene: TRBJ2-3
CDR3aa: CAWSAGGADTQYF
CDR3nt: TGTGCCTGGAGTGCCGGGGGGGCAGATACGCAGTATTTT

v_gene: TRBV18
abundance: .
d_gene: .
j_gene: TRBJ2-5
CDR3aa: CASSPPSGEETQYF
CDR3nt: TGTGCCAGCTCACCACCGTCAGGGGAAGAGACCCAGTACTTC

v_gene: TRBV6-1
abundance: .
d_gene: TRBD1
j_gene: TRBJ1-3
CDR3aa: CASSEGQFSGNTIYF
CDR3nt: TGTGCCAGCAGTGAGGGACAGTTCTCTGGAAACACCATATATTTT

v_gene: TRBV5-1
abundance: .
d_gene: TRBD1
j_gene: TRBJ1-2
CDR3aa: CASSPQGQASTF
CDR3nt: TGCGCCAGCAGCCCACAGGGACAGGCTAGCACCTTC

v_gene: TRBV27
abundance: .
d_gene: .
j_gene: TRBJ1-3
CDR3aa: CASRDGDSGNTIYF
CDR3nt: TGTGCCAGCAGGGACGGAGACTCTGGAAACACCATATATTTT

v_gene: TRBV5-1
abundance: once
d_gene: .
j_gene: TRBJ2-1
CDR3aa: CASSLASGGSYNEQFF
CDR3nt: TGCGCCAGCAGCTTGGCCAGTGGCGGCTCCTACAATGAGCAGTTCTTC

v_gene: TRBV5-1
abundance: .
d_gene: .
j_gene: TRBJ2-6
CDR3aa: CASSSEWGFGANVLTF
CDR3nt: TGCGCCAGCAGCTCCGAGTGGGGCTTTGGGGCCAACGTCCTGACTTTC

v_gene: TRBV9
abundance: .
d_gene: .
j_gene: TRBJ1-6
CDR3aa: CASSVGGVNSPLHF
CDR3nt: TGTGCCAGCAGCGTAGGAGGGGTTAATTCACCCCTCCACTTT

v_gene: TRBV5-1
abundance: .
d_gene: .
j_gene: TRBJ2-7
CDR3aa: CASSQGHESSYEQYF
CDR3nt: TGCGCCAGCAGCCAGGGACATGAAAGCTCCTACGAGCAGTACTTC

v_gene: TRBV2
abundance: .
d_gene: .
j_gene: TRBJ1-4
CDR3aa: CASSEGLLNEKLFF
CDR3nt: TGTGCCAGCAGTGAGGGACTTCTTAATGAAAAACTGTTTTTT

v_gene: TRBV6-5
abundance: .
d_gene: .
j_gene: TRBJ1-2
CDR3aa: CASSRPSQVGYTF
CDR3nt: TGTGCCAGCAGTCGACCCTCACAGGTTGGCTACACCTTC

v_gene: TRBV18
abundance: .
d_gene: .
j_gene: TRBJ1-1
CDR3aa: CASSPLIDTEAFF
CDR3nt: TGTGCCAGCTCACCCCTCATCGACACTGAAGCTTTCTTT

v_gene: TRBV5-1
abundance: .
d_gene: TRBD1
j_gene: TRBJ1-2
CDR3aa: CARPGQGSYGYTF
CDR3nt: TGCGCCAGGCCGGGACAGGGCTCCTATGGCTACACCTTC

v_gene: TRBV28
abundance: .
d_gene: .
j_gene: TRBJ1-4
CDR3aa: CASSLQQGPVKLFF
CDR3nt: TGTGCCAGCAGTTTGCAACAGGGTCCAGTAAAACTGTTTTTT

v_gene: TRBV6-6
abundance: once
d_gene: .
j_gene: TRBJ1-1
CDR3aa: CASSYLHEPQNTEAFF
CDR3nt: TGTGCCAGCAGTTACCTTCATGAGCCCCAAAACACTGAAGCTTTCTTT

v_gene: TRBV7-3
abundance: .
d_gene: .
j_gene: TRBJ2-2
CDR3aa: CASSSQSGNTGELFF
CDR3nt: TGTGCCAGCAGCTCGCAGAGCGGGAACACCGGGGAGCTGTTTTTT

v_gene: TRBV27
abundance: .
d_gene: TRBD2
j_gene: TRBJ2-3
CDR3aa: CASSLIASGSDTQYF
CDR3nt: TGTGCCAGCAGTTTAATTGCTAGCGGGTCAGATACGCAGTATTTT

v_gene: TRBV6-5
abundance: .
d_gene: .
j_gene: TRBJ1-2
CDR3aa: CASSYSSVVRGYGYTF
CDR3nt: TGTGCCAGCAGTTACTCGAGTGTGGTGAGAGGCTATGGCTACACCTTC

v_gene: TRBV9
abundance: .
d_gene: .
j_gene: TRBJ2-1
CDR3aa: CASSVRGDTYNEQFF
CDR3nt: TGTGCCAGCAGCGTACGAGGGGACACCTACAATGAGCAGTTCTTC

v_gene: TRBV29-1
abundance: .
d_gene: .
j_gene: TRBJ1-2
CDR3aa: CSGWLNYGYTF
CDR3nt: TGCAGCGGATGGCTTAACTATGGCTACACCTTC

v_gene: TRBV29-1
abundance: .
d_gene: .
j_gene: TRBJ2-3
CDR3aa: CSGSRGDTQYF
CDR3nt: TGCAGCGGAAGTCGGGGAGATACGCAGTATTTT

v_gene: TRBV6-5
abundance: .
d_gene: TRBD2
j_gene: TRBJ2-5
CDR3aa: CASSLQRWGGETQYF
CDR3nt: TGTGCCAGCAGTCTGCAACGCTGGGGGGGGGAGACCCAGTACTTC

v_gene: TRBV5-6
abundance: few
d_gene: TRBD1
j_gene: TRBJ2-7
CDR3aa: CASRNRQGQGEQYF
CDR3nt: TGTGCCAGCAGAAACAGACAGGGGCAAGGCGAGCAGTACTTC

v_gene: TRBV28
abundance: .
d_gene: TRBD1
j_gene: TRBJ1-4
CDR3aa: CASSPGTGVSGKLFF
CDR3nt: TGTGCCAGCAGTCCCGGGACAGGGGTGTCGGGAAAACTGTTTTTT

v_gene: TRBV11-2
abundance: .
d_gene: .
j_gene: TRBJ1-1
CDR3aa: CASSPRSSEAFF
CDR3nt: TGTGCCAGCAGCCCTCGTTCGTCTGAAGCTTTCTTT

v_gene: TRBV5-4
abundance: .
d_gene: TRBD2
j_gene: TRBJ2-3
CDR3aa: CASSLVLAGGDTQYF
CDR3nt: TGTGCCAGCAGCTTGGTTCTAGCGGGGGGAGATACGCAGTATTTT

v_gene: TRBV7-2
abundance: .
d_gene: TRBD1
j_gene: TRBJ1-2
CDR3aa: CASSFEPGQVAAGYTF
CDR3nt: TGTGCCAGCAGCTTTGAGCCGGGACAGGTGGCGGCTGGCTACACCTTC

v_gene: TRBV5-1
abundance: .
d_gene: .
j_gene: TRBJ2-1
CDR3aa: CASSPGSTGIGYNEQFF
CDR3nt: TGCGCCAGCAGCCCGGGGTCAACGGGAATAGGCTACAATGAGCAGTTCTTC

v_gene: TRBV9
abundance: .
d_gene: TRBD2
j_gene: TRBJ2-2
CDR3aa: CASSRTRASDRGTGELFF
CDR3nt: TGTGCCAGCAGTCGGACTAGAGCTTCCGATCGAGGCACCGGGGAGCTGTTTTTT

v_gene: TRBV5-1
abundance: .
d_gene: TRBD2
j_gene: TRBJ2-7
CDR3aa: CASSAPGLAGGPAYEQYF
CDR3nt: TGCGCCAGCAGCGCCCCGGGACTAGCGGGAGGCCCCGCCTACGAGCAGTACTTC

v_gene: TRBV6-1
abundance: .
d_gene: TRBD2
j_gene: TRBJ2-7
CDR3aa: CASLEAGWDEQYF
CDR3nt: TGTGCCAGCCTTGAAGCGGGATGGGACGAGCAGTACTTC

v_gene: TRBV18
abundance: .
d_gene: .
j_gene: TRBJ1-2
CDR3aa: CASSPVSEGYTF
CDR3nt: TGTGCCAGCTCACCCGTCAGTGAAGGGTACACCTTC

v_gene: TRBV15
abundance: .
d_gene: .
j_gene: TRBJ2-3
CDR3aa: CATSRILTDTQYF
CDR3nt: TGTGCCACCAGCAGGATTCTTACAGATACGCAGTATTTT

v_gene: TRBV7-3
abundance: .
d_gene: .
j_gene: TRBJ1-1
CDR3aa: CASSLIGPETEAFF
CDR3nt: TGTGCCAGCAGCTTAATAGGTCCGGAGACTGAAGCTTTCTTT

v_gene: TRBV27
abundance: .
d_gene: .
j_gene: TRBJ1-5
CDR3aa: CASSPYRHQPQHF
CDR3nt: TGTGCCAGCAGTCCTTACCGCCATCAGCCCCAGCATTTT